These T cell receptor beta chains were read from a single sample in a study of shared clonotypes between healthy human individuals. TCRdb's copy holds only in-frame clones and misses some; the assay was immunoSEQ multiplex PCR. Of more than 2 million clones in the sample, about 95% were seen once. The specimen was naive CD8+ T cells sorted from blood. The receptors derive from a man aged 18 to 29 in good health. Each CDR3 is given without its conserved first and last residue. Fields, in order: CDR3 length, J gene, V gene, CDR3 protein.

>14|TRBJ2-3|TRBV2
ASSGGLAGSTDTQY
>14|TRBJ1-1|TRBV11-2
ASSPLRQAPGTEAF
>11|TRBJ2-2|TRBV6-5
ASSYLEGGELF
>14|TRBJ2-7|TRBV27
ASSPLPDSLGDEQY
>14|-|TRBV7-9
ASSLARDRGPIEQY
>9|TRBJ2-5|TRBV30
AWRELGTQY
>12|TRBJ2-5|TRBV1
TSSQVCREETQY
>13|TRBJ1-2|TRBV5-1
ASSLEGQGPYGYT
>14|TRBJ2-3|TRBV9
ASSPEGGLGTDTQY
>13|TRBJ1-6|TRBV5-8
ASSLATGIYSPLH
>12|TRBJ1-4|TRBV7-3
AIGGPGTNEKLF
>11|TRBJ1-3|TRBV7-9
ASSLPLRTAED
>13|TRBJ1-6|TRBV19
ASSVQGWGNSPLH
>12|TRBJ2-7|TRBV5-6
ASSYWSISYEQY
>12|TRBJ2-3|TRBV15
ATSSSGSTDTQY